The entry below gives a single T cell receptor (beta chain) sequence along with its context. Its antigen specificity is not known. No base qualities exist here, and no much larger clone lies one base off it. The data are from a study of stem cell transplantation in POMP-related autoinflammatory disease (dated by TCRdb to the early 2020s). About the full investigation: The study hypothesized that defective thymoproteasomes impair MHC class I-dependent CD8+ T-cell differentiation and positive selection, skewing the TRB repertoire. Before transplant, patients showed CD4+ naive T-cell skewing, low CD8+ T-cell proportions, and reduced T-cell cytokine secretion. To find out how POMP deficiency affects T-cell receptor beta repertoire diversity and CDR3 characteristics, high-throughput TRB sequencing was used.

Library preparation employed the immunoSEQ multiplex PCR assay. Regarding the original processing steps: Shannon entropy, which takes clonal size distribution into account, was used to quantify repertoire diversity. The Gini-Simpson index (Simpson_1-D) was used to measure inequality in clonotype distribution. The table was pulled from immuneACCESS by TCRdb, which kept in-frame rearrangements only. Such tables lose some clones; where checked, under half of the loss comes from unresolved V genes, and the rest has no known cause. V and J calls and clone size are as listed in that table; D and trimming were resolved from the DNA. Across this sample there are about 26,000 clones, with about 81% seen only once. Of the sample, around 2.5% falls within the top ten clones. General findings and caveats noted by the study authors: Across all analyzed T-cell subsets, PRAID patients showed a trend toward higher clonality and lower TRB diversity. The trend toward lower diversity and increased clonality in PRAID patients was statistically significant only for regulatory T cells. PRAID patients showed a restricted number of unique TRB V-J gene pairings.

Reading the label with the study, this specimen's time point is: before hematopoietic stem cell transplant. PRAID was characterized by prominent immunodeficiency alongside autoinflammation. Prior to TRB sequencing, T-cell subsets (conventional T cells, CD8+ T cells, regulatory T cells, T follicular helper cells) were sorted. The receptor comes from a human donor with POMP-related autoinflammation and immune dysregulation (PRAID). Sequenced material: CD4+ T cells from PBMCs, taken before stem cell transplantation.

The DNA sequence reads TGTGCCAGCAGCTTGGAAGGGAGCGGAAACACCATATATTTT. It is translated as CASSLEGSGNTIYF. The sequence links TRBV5-4 to TRBJ1-3; the D segment cannot be called with confidence. Inclusive of the bounding cysteine and phenylalanine, the CDR3 is 14 residues long. This entry keeps only the CDR3 DNA: 42 bases, framed from base 1. According to the germline V gene (reference sequence), CDR1 reads SGHNT and CDR2 reads YYREEE. V gives up 0 bases and J gives up 4 bases, and the segment between their germline ends measures 8 bases. With all but the CDR3 taken from the reference TRBV5-4 and TRBJ1-3 genes, the full variable domain is: ETGVTQSPTHLIKTRGQQVTLRCSSQSGHNTVSWYQQALGQGPQFIFQYYREEENGRGNFPPRFSGLQFPNYSSELNVNALELDDSALYLCASSLEGSGNTIYFGEGSWLTVV.